The clone carrying this TCR beta chain has a count of ten or more. The data are from a study of identical twins. V lost 0 bases and J 10 bases, leaving 21 bases between the germline ends. Germline V CDR1 and CDR2: MGHRA, YSYEKL. The CDR3 length is 17 residues. TCRdb independently ran MiXCR on the 5' RACE reads; one entry per CDR3 protein. The sample consists of around 650,000 distinct CDR3 sequences, 7% to 7.5% of them appearing once. The same sample was also studied in work on yellow fever vaccine responses in identical twins.

Specimen: PBMCs. The chain recombines TRBV4-1 with TRBJ1-4; no definite D call. The sequence came from a woman younger than 35 in good health. CDR3 DNA sequence: TGCGCCAGCAGCCAAGATACAAATCGGGTATTTAGGCTAAAACTGTTTTTT. It translates to CASSQDTNRVFRLKLFF.